This T cell receptor beta chain was identified in a study of blood T cell repertoires in COVID-19. The protocol was immunoSEQ multiplex PCR, while the TCRdb copy is restricted to in-frame clones and leaves out a portion. The profile shows approximately 46,000 clones, around 91% of them singletons. With 8 bases removed from V and 3 bases from J, the gap between germline ends came to 25 bases. Looked up from germline, CDR1 is GTSNPN and CDR2 is SVGIG (reference sequence). This CDR3 has 16 amino acids. The sequence was obtained from a man aged 50 to 59 with active COVID-19. Specimen: peripheral blood. The J gene is TRBJ1-2, the V gene TRBV30; weak D call: TRBD1 (6 bases). The DNA for the CDR3 is TGTGCCCGAGCCGAACAGGGTTTTGGGAAGTACTATGGCTACACCTTC. Amino acids: CARAEQGFGKYYGYTF.